This TCR beta chain was sequenced for a study of lymphopenia after photon versus proton radiotherapy. Study observations and caveats: Photon-treated patients lost naive T cells and TCR diversity; proton-treated stayed stable. Oligoclonal CD8+ Temra expansion after nadir drove photon patients' diversity drop. Better survival with proton therapy was suggested as possible, not demonstrated.

Concerning this clone itself: As yet, its antigen is unknown.

Sequencing was performed with immunoSEQ multiplex PCR; in TCRdb, only in-frame clones are kept and a portion is missing. Of around 20,000 clones listed, roughly 89% are singletons. The sequencing used peripheral blood, collected from a patient treated with proton-based radiotherapy. This TCR came from a man older than 75 with esophageal cancer.

The CDR3, as DNA: TGTGCCAGCAGTTCTAGCGGGGGGGCGACAGATACGCAGTATTTT. Translation: CASSSSGGATDTQYF. The chain joins TRBV27 to TRBJ2-3, with TRBD2 matching 12 bases. V lost 4 bases and J lost 3; bases outside the gene matches: 2. CDR1 is MNHEY, CDR2 SMNVEV, per germline (reference sequence). The CDR3 consists of 15 residues.